The rows below give T cell receptor beta chains drawn from one sample of a study of blood T cell repertoires in COVID-19. The protocol was immunoSEQ multiplex PCR, while the TCRdb copy is restricted to in-frame clones and leaves out a portion. The sample lists fewer than 200,000 clones; roughly 90% were seen once. The sequenced sample consisted of peripheral blood. The receptor set was obtained from a woman in her fifties or sixties with acute or convalescent COVID-19. Both conserved end residues are part of each CDR3. D genes are given only for firm matches. Size values are once, few and many counts, or a class for expanded clones, and some rows have none.

d_gene	v_gene	abundance	j_gene	CDR3nt	CDR3aa
NA	TRBV2	NA	TRBJ1-4	TGTGCCAGCAGTGGAGAGGTGGAAAAACTGTTTTTT	CASSGEVEKLFF
NA	TRBV24-1	NA	TRBJ2-1	TGTGCCACCAGTGATTTACAGGACAATGAGCAGTTCTTC	CATSDLQDNEQFF
NA	TRBV24-1	NA	TRBJ1-5	TGTGCCACCAGTGACACAGGACGTCAGCCCCAGCATTTT	CATSDTGRQPQHF
TRBD2	TRBV6-5	NA	TRBJ2-7	TGTGCCAGCAGTTATCTAGCGGGAGGGTCTTACGAGCAGTACTTC	CASSYLAGGSYEQYF
TRBD1	TRBV18	once	TRBJ2-2	TGTGCCAGCTCACCACAGGGACAGCGACTAAGCCTACTCACCGGGGAGCTGTTTTTT	CASSPQGQRLSLLTGELFF
TRBD1	TRBV5-1	once	TRBJ2-5	TGCGCCAGCAGCTCATCCGGGACAGGGGGCTGGGAGACCCAGTACTTC	CASSSSGTGGWETQYF
NA	TRBV19	NA	TRBJ1-2	TGTGCCAGTCTTAGCGGGCAGGGTCGTTATGGCTACACCTTC	CASLSGQGRYGYTF
NA	TRBV10-3	NA	TRBJ1-1	TGTGCCATCAGTGAAAATCAGGGGAACACTGAAGCTTTCTTT	CAISENQGNTEAFF
TRBD2	TRBV5-5	NA	TRBJ2-5	TGTGCCAGCAGCATTACACTAGCGGGGGGGCTTGAGACCCAGTACTTC	CASSITLAGGLETQYF
NA	TRBV19	NA	TRBJ1-3	TGTGCCAGTACCGACGGTTTCGGAGGGGGAAACACCATATATTTT	CASTDGFGGGNTIYF
NA	TRBV7-2	NA	TRBJ1-5	TGTGCCAGCAGCTTAGATGGGGGACTCAATCAGCCCCAGCATTTT	CASSLDGGLNQPQHF
NA	TRBV11-2	NA	TRBJ2-3	TGTGCCAGCAGCTGGGAGGGCACAGATACGCAGTATTTT	CASSWEGTDTQYF
NA	TRBV7-2	once	TRBJ1-6	TGTGCCAGCAGCTTAGCGCTAGACCTTTACTCACCCCTCCACTTT	CASSLALDLYSPLHF
NA	TRBV24-1	NA	TRBJ1-2	TGTGCCACCAGTGGCTCGGACAGCAACTATGGCTACACCTTC	CATSGSDSNYGYTF
NA	TRBV6-1	NA	TRBJ2-3	TGTGCCAGCAGTGAAGACTGGCGGGGCACAGATACGCAGTATTTT	CASSEDWRGTDTQYF
NA	TRBV7-2	NA	TRBJ1-6	TGTGCCAGCAGCGGGGAGCTGCTTAATTCACCCCTCCACTTT	CASSGELLNSPLHF
TRBD2	TRBV7-2	once	TRBJ2-3	TGTGCCAGCAGCTTACCTAGCGGGAGCACAGATACGCAGTATTTT	CASSLPSGSTDTQYF
NA	TRBV6-2/TRBV6-3	NA	TRBJ1-5	TGTGCCAGCAGTTACTATAACGAGGATCAGCCCCAGCATTTT	CASSYYNEDQPQHF
TRBD1	TRBV30	NA	TRBJ1-1	TGTGCCTGGAGTGTCCAGACAGGGGGCTTCTCTGAAGCTTTCTTT	CAWSVQTGGFSEAFF
TRBD1	TRBV6-6	NA	TRBJ2-3	TGTGCCAGCAGTCGACAGGGGGCCGGTACAGATACGCAGTATTTT	CASSRQGAGTDTQYF
NA	TRBV19	NA	TRBJ1-3	TGTGCCAGTAGCCCCTCGTCGACAGGTGCCTCTGGAAACACCATATATTTT	CASSPSSTGASGNTIYF
NA	TRBV23-1	NA	TRBJ1-2	TGCGCCAGCAGTCAATCGAAGGGGCGCCGGTATGGCTACACCTTC	CASSQSKGRRYGYTF
TRBD1	TRBV5-1	once	TRBJ1-1	TGCGCCAGCGGCACAGGGGGCGACACTGAAGCTTTCTTT	CASGTGGDTEAFF
NA	TRBV27	NA	TRBJ2-2	TGTGCCAGCAGTTTATGGGGGCTGGGGACAAACACCGGGGAGCTGTTTTTT	CASSLWGLGTNTGELFF
NA	TRBV18	once	TRBJ2-1	TGTGCCAGCTCACCTTCCGGGAGCAATAATGTGAATGAGCAGTTCTTC	CASSPSGSNNVNEQFF
NA	TRBV9	NA	TRBJ2-7	TGTGCCAGCAGCGCCGGTTACGAGCAGTACTTC	CASSAGYEQYF
NA	TRBV5-1	NA	TRBJ2-5	TGCGCCAGCAGCTTGGCAGACATTCTCGGGGAGGAGACCCAGTACTTC	CASSLADILGEETQYF
NA	TRBV10-3	NA	TRBJ2-2	NA	CAISLGRRRAGELFF
NA	TRBV10-3	few	TRBJ1-2	TGTGCCATCAGTGAGCGGGAGGCGGGTAACTATGGCTACACCTTC	CAISEREAGNYGYTF
NA	TRBV3-1/TRBV3-2	NA	TRBJ1-2	TGTGCCAGCAGCCAAGTTTGGTCCTTGTGGGAGAGGGCAAAGGGCGCGAATGGCTACACCTTC	CASSQVWSLWERAKGANGYTF
NA	TRBV6-5	NA	TRBJ1-4	TGTGCCAGCAGCGACAGGATGAATGAAAAACTGTTTTTT	CASSDRMNEKLFF
TRBD2	TRBV7-9	NA	TRBJ2-7	TGTGCCAGCAGCTTATCCTCCCGGGTTGCGGGAGGTCGGTACGAGCAGTACTTC	CASSLSSRVAGGRYEQYF
NA	TRBV24-1	NA	TRBJ2-5	TGTGCCACCAGTGCCCGGTCGGGGGGCCGTGGGGAGACCCAGTACTTC	CATSARSGGRGETQYF
NA	TRBV3-1/TRBV3-2	NA	TRBJ1-2	TGTGCCAGCAGCCAAAGGGAGAACTATGGCTACACCTTC	CASSQRENYGYTF
NA	TRBV4-3	NA	TRBJ1-6	TGCGCCAGCAGCCAAGATGGTGCGGGGAATTCACCCCTCCACTTT	CASSQDGAGNSPLHF
NA	TRBV29-1	NA	TRBJ1-5	TGCAGCGTTGGTCGGGTAGGCAATCAGCCCCAGCATTTT	CSVGRVGNQPQHF
TRBD2	TRBV3-1/TRBV3-2	NA	TRBJ2-7	TGTGCCAGCAGCCAAGTCGCTAGCGGGAGCTCCTACGAGCAGTACTTC	CASSQVASGSSYEQYF
TRBD1	TRBV7-8	NA	TRBJ1-2	TGTGCCAGCAGCCTAACAACAGGGGTCGCAAGTGGCTACACCTTC	CASSLTTGVASGYTF
TRBD1	TRBV6-2/TRBV6-3	NA	TRBJ2-6	TGTGCCAGCAGCGGACAGGGTTCTGGGGCCAACGTCCTGACTTTC	CASSGQGSGANVLTF